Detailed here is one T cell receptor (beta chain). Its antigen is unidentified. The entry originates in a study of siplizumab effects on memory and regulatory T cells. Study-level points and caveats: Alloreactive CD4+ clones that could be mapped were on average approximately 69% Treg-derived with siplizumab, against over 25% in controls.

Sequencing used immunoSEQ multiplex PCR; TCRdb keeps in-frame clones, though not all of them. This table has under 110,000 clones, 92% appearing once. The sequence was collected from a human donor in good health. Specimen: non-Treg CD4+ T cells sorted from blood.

In nucleotides, the CDR3 is TGTGCCAGCAGCTTAATTGGGGGGAACACTGAAGCTTTCTTT. This gives the protein CASSLIGGNTEAFF. This chain joins TRBV7-3 and TRBJ1-1, with D possibly being TRBD1 (5 bases). CDR1 is SGHTA, CDR2 FQGTGA, per germline. The CDR3 runs 14 residues. V shed 1 base and J shed 1 base, with 7 bases lying between them.